A single sample is the source of the 12 T cell receptor beta chains below, sequenced in a study of cytomegalovirus exposure and HLA in healthy donors. Both 60 Vbeta primers and 13 Jbeta primers went into the PCR. This table comes from immunoSEQ multiplex PCR, and its TCRdb copy is limited to in-frame clones, with some not included. This table holds about 120,000 clones, 8% to 10% found once. The sample was PBMCs. The receptors originated from a man aged 30 to 39 in good health and CMV-seronegative.

The chain recombines TRBV2 with TRBJ2-5; a weak D match, TRBD2 (5 bases). The CDR3 contains 14 residues. With 5 bases removed from V and 5 bases from J, the gap between germline ends came to 15 bases. Germline V gene lookup returns CDR1 SNHLY and CDR2 FYNNEI. The CDR3 DNA reads as TGTGCCAGCAGTTTGGCGTCGGAGGCGGAGACCCAGTACTTC. Its protein is CASSLASEAETQYF. Based on the CDR3 plus reference TRBV2 and TRBJ2-5, the full variable domain is EPEVTQTPSHQVTQMGQEVILRCVPISNHLYFYWYRQILGQKVEFLVSFYNNEISEKSEIFDDQFSVERPDGSNFTLKIRSTKLEDSAMYFCASSLASEAETQYFGPGTRLLVL.

The chain carries TRBV9 and TRBJ2-5; 11 bases are a match to TRBD2. Germline lookup yields CDR1 SGDLS and CDR2 YYNGEE. After removal of 5 bases from V and 0 bases from J, the junction contained 3 bases not matched to a gene. The CDR3 loop spans 15 amino acids. DNA for the CDR3: TGTGCCAGCAGTGGGACTAGCGGAAACCAAGAGACCCAGTACTTC. As protein: CASSGTSGNQETQYF.

Notes on this clone: A read error may account for a junction end that differs from germline. Other DNA variants within this sample encode the same CDR3. The CDR3 nucleotides are TGTGCCAGCAGCTCTGACAGGAGCTCCTATAATTCACCTCTCCACTTT. Translation: CASSSDRSSYNSPLHF. This chain links TRBV7-4 with TRBJ1-6, with a weak D call TRBD1 (6 bases). Per the germline V gene, CDR1 is SGHVT and CDR2 is SQSDAQ. The CDR3 spans 16 residues.

This clone was counted between two and nine times. V usage is TRBV6-5 and J usage is TRBJ2-5; weak D call: TRBD2 (5 bases). Germline V lookup: CDR1 MNHEY, CDR2 SVGAGI. The CDR3 is 15 amino acids. The germline V and J ends were trimmed by 4 bases and 3 bases, with 15 bases remaining between them. The DNA of the CDR3 is TGTGCCAGCAGTTCCCCGCTAGCCGGCGAAGAGACCCAGTACTTC. Translating it yields CASSSPLAGEETQYF.

In this sample, this clone turned up a few times. The J gene is TRBJ1-1, the V gene TRBV2; D may be TRBD1 (5 bases). Trimming shortened V by 7 bases and J by 8 bases, and 17 bases separated the two germline ends. This CDR3 comprises 13 residues. Germline V gives CDR1 SNHLY, CDR2 FYNNEI. This chain's CDR3 is CASTQAGHREAFF. In DNA, the CDR3 is TGTGCCAGCACACAGGCCGGCCATCGGGAAGCTTTCTTT.

This clone was seen more than once but under ten times. V usage is TRBV9 and J usage is TRBJ1-6; TRBD1 aligns across 11 bases. V lost 3 bases, J lost 9 bases, and 5 bases stayed unmatched. The CDR3 is 15 residues long. Germline values: CDR1 SGDLS, CDR2 YYNGEE. Written as DNA, the CDR3 is TGTGCCAGCAGCGACCGGGACAGGGGGGCTTCACCCCTCCACTTT. Translating gives CASSDRDRGASPLHF.

This clone was seen a handful of times. CDR3 sequence reads: CASSNTGGRETQYF. The DNA for the CDR3 is TGTGCCAGCAGCAATACAGGGGGCCGGGAGACCCAGTACTTC. The rearrangement joins TRBV7-9 to TRBJ2-5; TRBD1 aligns across 9 bases. The junction had 6 bases not matched to a gene; V was cut back by 5 bases and J by 5 bases. This CDR3 comprises 14 residues. Germline-derived CDR1 and CDR2 are SEHNR and FQNEAQ (reference sequence).

A few counts support this clone. This sequence joins TRBV4-2 and TRBJ1-2, with D unclear. The germline CDR1 and CDR2 sequences are LGHNA and YNFKEQ. CDR3 length equals 10 residues. Trimming removed 4 bases at V and 14 bases at J, with 11 bases between. The CDR3 bases are TGTGCCAGCAGCCGGAGAGGCCTTACCTTC. It yields the protein CASSRRGLTF.

This clone has more than one count but fewer than ten. The chain couples TRBV19 to TRBJ2-5; no definite D call. Trimming removed 7 bases at V and 11 bases at J, with 20 bases between. The CDR3 totals 13 residues. Germline V lookup: CDR1 LNHDA, CDR2 SQIVND (reference sequence). The CDR3: CASTPSGSRRQYF. DNA for the CDR3: TGTGCCAGTACCCCATCGGGTAGCCGTCGGCAGTACTTC.

V and J are TRBV19 and TRBJ1-1; TRBD1 might be the D (6 bases). The CDR3 loop spans 13 amino acids. The germline gives CDR1 LNHDA, CDR2 SQIVND (reference sequence). Trimming removed 5 bases at V and 5 bases at J, with 12 bases between. CDR3 sequence (DNA): TGTGCCAGTAGTCTTACAGGGTCGACTGAAGCTTTCTTT. It is translated as CASSLTGSTEAFF.

This clone was seen only a few times. The chain uses TRBV5-1 and TRBJ2-5, with 9 bases identical to TRBD2. Unmatched junction bases numbered 9, after V lost 4 bases and J lost 5 bases. The CDR3 is made up of 15 amino acids. Germline CDR1 is SGHRS and CDR2 is YFSETQ. CDR3 loop: CASSTIAGEGETQYF. The CDR3 nucleotides read TGCGCCAGCAGCACTATAGCGGGAGAAGGTGAGACCCAGTACTTC.

This clone was recorded a few times. The rearrangement joins TRBV30 to TRBJ2-6; D gene unclear. V was trimmed by 0 bases and J by 2 bases, leaving 8 bases between them. The germline gives CDR1 GTSNPN, CDR2 SVGIG (reference sequence). CDR3 length: 15 residues. The CDR3 DNA reads as TGTGCCTGGAGTGTAGCACGAACTGGGGCCAACGTCCTGACTTTC. Encoded protein: CAWSVARTGANVLTF. The complete variable domain, with remaining parts taken from reference TRBV30 and TRBJ2-6, reads SQTIHQWPATLVQPVGSPLSLECTVEGTSNPNLYWYRQAAGRGLQLLFYSVGIGQISSEVPQNLSASRPQDRQFILSSKKLLLSDSGFYLCAWSVARTGANVLTFGAGSRLTVL.